This TCR beta chain was identified during a study of blood T cell repertoires in COVID-19. Across the whole study: PBMCs, B-cell-depleted T cells, or T cells provided the cDNA or gDNA that made up the material.

Cohorts were assigned according to the clinical history that participants reported. Trimming at V came to 7 bases and at J to 7 bases, leaving 5 bases not matched to a gene. Germline loops: CDR1 SQVTM, CDR2 ANQGSEA. The CDR3 extends over 14 amino acids. Repertoires were generated with immunoSEQ multiplex PCR, while TCRdb's copy carries only in-frame clones and drops some. The sample holds about 81,000 clones, roughly 90% seen once. The specimen was PBMCs or T cells enriched from blood (not recorded which). This chain links TRBV29-1 with TRBJ2-2; TRBD2 matches at 14 bases. The TCR was taken from a woman in her 50s with acute COVID-19. Here the CDR3 reads CSAGLAGGIGELFF. Written as DNA, the CDR3 is TGCAGCGCCGGACTAGCGGGAGGTATCGGGGAGCTGTTTTTT.